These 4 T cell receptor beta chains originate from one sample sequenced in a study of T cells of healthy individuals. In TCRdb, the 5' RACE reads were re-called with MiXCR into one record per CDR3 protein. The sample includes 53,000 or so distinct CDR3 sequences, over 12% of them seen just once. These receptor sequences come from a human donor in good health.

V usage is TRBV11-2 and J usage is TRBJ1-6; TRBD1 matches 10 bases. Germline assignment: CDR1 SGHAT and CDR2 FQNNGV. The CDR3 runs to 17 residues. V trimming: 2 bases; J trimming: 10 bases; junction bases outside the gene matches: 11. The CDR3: CASSLRGTTGGKSPLHF. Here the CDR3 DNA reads TGTGCCAGCAGCTTAAGAGGGACGACAGGGGGCAAATCACCCCTCCACTTT.

The CDR3 sequence is CASSEGLAPEQYF. CDR3 DNA: TGTGCCAGCAGCGAGGGACTAGCTCCCGAGCAGTACTTC. This chain connects TRBV9 to TRBJ2-7; 9 nucleotides align to TRBD2. CDR3 size: 13 residues. The germline V gene encodes CDR1 SGDLS and CDR2 YYNGEE. The V and J ends lost 3 bases and 6 bases, in that order; junction bases with no gene match: 4.

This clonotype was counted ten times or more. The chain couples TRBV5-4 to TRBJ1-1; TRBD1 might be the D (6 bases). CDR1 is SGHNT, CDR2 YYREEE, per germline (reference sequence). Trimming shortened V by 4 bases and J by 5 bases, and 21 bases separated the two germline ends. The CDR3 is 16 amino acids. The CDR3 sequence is CASSNPFQGLGTEAFF. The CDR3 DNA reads TGTGCCAGCAGCAACCCGTTCCAGGGGCTAGGAACTGAAGCTTTCTTT.

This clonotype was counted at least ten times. Here the CDR3 reads CSARDSQGGTGEQYF. The DNA for the CDR3 is TGCAGTGCTAGGGATTCCCAGGGGGGCACGGGCGAGCAGTACTTC. V usage is TRBV20-1 and J usage is TRBJ2-7, with D possibly matching TRBD1 (7 bases). The CDR3 sequence is 15 residues long. Germline assignment: CDR1 DFQATT and CDR2 SNEGSKA (reference sequence). Trimming shortened V by 3 bases and J by 6 bases, and 21 bases separated the two germline ends.